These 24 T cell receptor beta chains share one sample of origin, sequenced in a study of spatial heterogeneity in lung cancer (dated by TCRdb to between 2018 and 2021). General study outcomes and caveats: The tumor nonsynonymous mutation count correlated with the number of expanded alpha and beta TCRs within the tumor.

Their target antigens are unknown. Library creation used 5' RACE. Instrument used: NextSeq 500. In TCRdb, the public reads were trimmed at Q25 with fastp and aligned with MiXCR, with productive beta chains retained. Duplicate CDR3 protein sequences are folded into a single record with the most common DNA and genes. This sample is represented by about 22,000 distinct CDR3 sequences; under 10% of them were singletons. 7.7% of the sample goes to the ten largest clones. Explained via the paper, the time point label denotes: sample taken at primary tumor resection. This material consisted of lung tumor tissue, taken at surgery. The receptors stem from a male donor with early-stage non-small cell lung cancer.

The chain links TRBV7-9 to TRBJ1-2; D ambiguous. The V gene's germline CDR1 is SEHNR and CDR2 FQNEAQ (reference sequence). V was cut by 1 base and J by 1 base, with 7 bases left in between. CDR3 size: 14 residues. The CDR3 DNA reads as TGTGCCAGCAGCTTAGGAGGTATTAACTATGGCTACACCTTC. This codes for CASSLGGINYGYTF.

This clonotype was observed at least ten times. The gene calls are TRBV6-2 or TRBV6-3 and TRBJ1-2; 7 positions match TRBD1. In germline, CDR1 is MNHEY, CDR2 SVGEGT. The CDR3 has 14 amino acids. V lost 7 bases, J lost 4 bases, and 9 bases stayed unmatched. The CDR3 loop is CASNQVWTGYGYTF. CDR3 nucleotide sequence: TGTGCCAGCAACCAGGTTTGGACAGGCTATGGCTACACCTTC.

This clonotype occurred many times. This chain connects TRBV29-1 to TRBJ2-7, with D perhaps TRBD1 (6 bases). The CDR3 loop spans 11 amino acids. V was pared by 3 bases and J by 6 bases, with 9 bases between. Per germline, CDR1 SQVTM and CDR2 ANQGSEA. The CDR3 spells CSVDVRGEQYF. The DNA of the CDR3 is TGCAGCGTTGACGTCAGGGGCGAGCAGTACTTC.

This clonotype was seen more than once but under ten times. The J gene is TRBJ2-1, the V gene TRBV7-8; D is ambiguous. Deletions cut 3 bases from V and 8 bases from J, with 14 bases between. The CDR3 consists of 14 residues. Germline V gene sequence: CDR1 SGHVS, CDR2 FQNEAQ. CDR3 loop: CASSLSSTSHEQFF. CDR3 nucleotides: TGTGCCAGCAGCTTGAGCTCCACTTCCCATGAGCAGTTCTTC.

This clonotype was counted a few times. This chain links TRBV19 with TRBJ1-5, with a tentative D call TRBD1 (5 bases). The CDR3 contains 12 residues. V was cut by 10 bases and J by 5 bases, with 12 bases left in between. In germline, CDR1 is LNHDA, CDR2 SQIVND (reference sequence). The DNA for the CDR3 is TGTGCCACCACTTGGGGGGATCAGCCCCAGCATTTT. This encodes CATTWGDQPQHF.

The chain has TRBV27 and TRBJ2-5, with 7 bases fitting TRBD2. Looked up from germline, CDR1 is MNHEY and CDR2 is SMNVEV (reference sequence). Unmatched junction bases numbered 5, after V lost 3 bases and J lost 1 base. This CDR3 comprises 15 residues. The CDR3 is CASSLYRGVQETQYF. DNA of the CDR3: TGTGCCAGCAGTTTGTACCGGGGGGTCCAAGAGACCCAGTACTTC.

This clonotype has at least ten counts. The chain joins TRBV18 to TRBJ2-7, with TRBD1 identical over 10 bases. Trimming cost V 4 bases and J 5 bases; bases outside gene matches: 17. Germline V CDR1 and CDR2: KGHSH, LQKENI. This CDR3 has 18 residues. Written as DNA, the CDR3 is TGTGCCAGCTCACTTTCTACGGCGTTTGGGGACAGGGGCCACGAGCAGTACTTC. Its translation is CASSLSTAFGDRGHEQYF.

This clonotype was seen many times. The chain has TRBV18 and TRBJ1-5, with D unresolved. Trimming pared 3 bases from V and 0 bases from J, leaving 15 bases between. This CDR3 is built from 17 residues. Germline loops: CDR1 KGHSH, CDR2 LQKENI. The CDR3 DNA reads TGTGCCAGCTCACCTTCCGGGGTCCCATATAGCAATCAGCCCCAGCATTTT. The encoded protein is CASSPSGVPYSNQPQHF. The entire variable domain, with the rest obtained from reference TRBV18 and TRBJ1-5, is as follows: NAGVMQNPRHLVRRRGQEARLRCSPMKGHSHVYWYRQLPEEGLKFMVYLQKENIIDESGMPKERFSAEFPKEGPSILRIQQVVRGDSAAYFCASSPSGVPYSNQPQHFGDGTRLSIL.

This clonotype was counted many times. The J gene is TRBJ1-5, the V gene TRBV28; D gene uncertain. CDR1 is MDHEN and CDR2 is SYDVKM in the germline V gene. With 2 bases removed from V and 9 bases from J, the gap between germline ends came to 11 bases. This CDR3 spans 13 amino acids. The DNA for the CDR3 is TGTGCCAGCAGTTTAGGACCCGGGAGGCCCCAGCATTTT. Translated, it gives CASSLGPGRPQHF.

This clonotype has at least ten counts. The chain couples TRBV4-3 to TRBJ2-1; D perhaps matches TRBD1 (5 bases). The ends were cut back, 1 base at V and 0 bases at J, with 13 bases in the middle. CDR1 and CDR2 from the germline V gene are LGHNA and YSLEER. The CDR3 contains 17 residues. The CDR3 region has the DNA TGCGCCAGCAGCCAAGGGTCCACAGGTTACTCCTACAATGAGCAGTTCTTC. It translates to CASSQGSTGYSYNEQFF.

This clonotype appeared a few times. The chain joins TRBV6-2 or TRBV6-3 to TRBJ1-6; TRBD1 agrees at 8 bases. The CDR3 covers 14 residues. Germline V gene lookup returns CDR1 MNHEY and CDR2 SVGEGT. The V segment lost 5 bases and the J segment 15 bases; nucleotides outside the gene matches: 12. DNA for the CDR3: TGTGCCAGCAGTAGCGGACAGGGCCATTTTGGCCTCCACTTT. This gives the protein CASSSGQGHFGLHF.

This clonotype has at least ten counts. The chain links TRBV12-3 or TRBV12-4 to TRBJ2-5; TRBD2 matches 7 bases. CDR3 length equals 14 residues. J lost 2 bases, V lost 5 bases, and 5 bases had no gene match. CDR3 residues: CASSPRGGQETQYF. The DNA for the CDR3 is TGTGCCAGCAGTCCCCGGGGAGGGCAAGAGACCCAGTACTTC.

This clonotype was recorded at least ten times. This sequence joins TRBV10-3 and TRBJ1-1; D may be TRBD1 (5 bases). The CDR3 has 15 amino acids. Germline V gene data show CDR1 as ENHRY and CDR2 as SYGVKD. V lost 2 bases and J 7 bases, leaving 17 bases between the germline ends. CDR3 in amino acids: CAISERGVGQDEAFF. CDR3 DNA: TGTGCCATCAGTGAGAGGGGCGTGGGGCAGGATGAAGCTTTCTTT.

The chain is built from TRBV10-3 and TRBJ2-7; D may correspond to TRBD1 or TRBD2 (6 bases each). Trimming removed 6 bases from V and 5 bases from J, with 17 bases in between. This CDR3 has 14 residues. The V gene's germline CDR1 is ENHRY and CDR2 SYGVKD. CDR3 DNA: TGTGCCATCAGGGTCACGGGGGCATCCGACGAGCAGTACTTC. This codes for CAIRVTGASDEQYF.

Here the CDR3 reads CASSLSGAGQGSYEQYF. In DNA form, the CDR3 reads TGTGCCAGCAGCTTATCTGGGGCAGGACAGGGATCCTACGAGCAGTACTTC. This chain connects TRBV7-6 to TRBJ2-7, with 8 bases identical to TRBD1. CDR3 size: 17 residues. Germline lookup yields CDR1 SGHVS and CDR2 FNYEAQ. The V and J ends lost 2 bases and 1 base, in that order; junction bases with no gene match: 10. The full variable domain, in which reference TRBV7-6 and TRBJ2-7 provide the parts outside the CDR3, is GAGVSQSPRYKVTKRGQDVALRCDPISGHVSLYWYRQALGQGPEFLTYFNYEAQQDKSGLPNDRFSAERPEGSISTLTIQRTEQRDSAMYRCASSLSGAGQGSYEQYFGPGTRLTVT.

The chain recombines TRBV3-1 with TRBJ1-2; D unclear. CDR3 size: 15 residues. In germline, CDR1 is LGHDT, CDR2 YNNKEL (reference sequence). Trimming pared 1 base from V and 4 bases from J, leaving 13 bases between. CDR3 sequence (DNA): TGTGCCAGCAGCCAAGGGCCCGGCGGTCGCTATGGCTACACCTTC. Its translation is CASSQGPGGRYGYTF.

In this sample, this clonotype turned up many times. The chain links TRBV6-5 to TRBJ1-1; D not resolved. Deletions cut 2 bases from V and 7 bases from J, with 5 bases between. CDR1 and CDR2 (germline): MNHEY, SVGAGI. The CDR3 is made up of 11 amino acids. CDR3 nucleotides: TGTGCCAGCAGTTACGGATATGAAGCTTTCTTT. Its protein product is CASSYGYEAFF.

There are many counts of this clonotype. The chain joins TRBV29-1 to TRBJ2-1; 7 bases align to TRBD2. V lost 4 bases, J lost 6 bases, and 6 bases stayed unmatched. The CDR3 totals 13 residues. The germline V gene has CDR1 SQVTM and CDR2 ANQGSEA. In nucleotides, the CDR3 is TGCAGCGTTGGGGGGGGGAGCCCCAATGAGCAGTTCTTC. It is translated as CSVGGGSPNEQFF.

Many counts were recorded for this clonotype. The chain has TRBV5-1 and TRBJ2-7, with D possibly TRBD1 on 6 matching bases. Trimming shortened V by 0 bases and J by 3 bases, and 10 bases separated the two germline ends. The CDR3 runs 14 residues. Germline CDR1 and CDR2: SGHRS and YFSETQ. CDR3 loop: CASSLAQGIYEQYF. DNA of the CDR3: TGCGCCAGCAGCTTGGCGCAGGGGATCTACGAGCAGTACTTC.

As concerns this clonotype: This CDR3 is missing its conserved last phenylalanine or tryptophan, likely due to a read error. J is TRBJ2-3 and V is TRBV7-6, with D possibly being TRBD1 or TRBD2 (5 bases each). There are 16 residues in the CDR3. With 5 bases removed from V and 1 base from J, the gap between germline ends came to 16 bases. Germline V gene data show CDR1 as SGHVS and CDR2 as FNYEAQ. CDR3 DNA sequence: TGTGCCAGCAGCCGTTTTGGGGCGGGCGGCACAGATACGCAGTATTTG. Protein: CASSRFGAGGTDTQYL.

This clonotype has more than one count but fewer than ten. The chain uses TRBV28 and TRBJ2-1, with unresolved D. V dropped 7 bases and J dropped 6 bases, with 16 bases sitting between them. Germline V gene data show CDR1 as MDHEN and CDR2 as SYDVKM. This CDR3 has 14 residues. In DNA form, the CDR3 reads TGTGCCAGCACCTCCGGCCAGTTAACCAATGAGCAGTTCTTC. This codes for CASTSGQLTNEQFF.

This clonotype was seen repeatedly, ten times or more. The CDR3 DNA sequence: TGTGCCAGCAGGGCTGGGGCCAACGTCCTGACTTTC. Amino acids: CASRAGANVLTF. The chain is built from TRBV28 and TRBJ2-6; D uncertain. The germline V and J ends were trimmed by 6 bases and 2 bases, with 2 bases remaining between them. The CDR3 spans 12 residues. Germline CDR1 MDHEN, CDR2 SYDVKM.

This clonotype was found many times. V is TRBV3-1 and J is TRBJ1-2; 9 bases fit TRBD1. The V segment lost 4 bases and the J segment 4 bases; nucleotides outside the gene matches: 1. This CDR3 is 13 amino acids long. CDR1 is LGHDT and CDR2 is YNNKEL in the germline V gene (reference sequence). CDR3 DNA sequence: TGTGCCAGCAGCCCGGGACAGGGCTATGGCTACACCTTC. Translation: CASSPGQGYGYTF.

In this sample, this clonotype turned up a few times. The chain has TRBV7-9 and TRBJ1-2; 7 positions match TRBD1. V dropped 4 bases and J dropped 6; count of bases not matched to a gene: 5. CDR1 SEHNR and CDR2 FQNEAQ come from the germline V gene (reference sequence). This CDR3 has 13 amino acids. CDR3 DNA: TGTGCCAGCAGCTCCGGGACAGTAAATGGCTACACCTTC. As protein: CASSSGTVNGYTF.